These T cell receptor beta chains were read from a single sample in a study of cytomegalovirus exposure and HLA in healthy donors. Method: immunoSEQ multiplex PCR; TCRdb's copy keeps in-frame clones and lacks some. This sample carries approximately 160,000 clones, 75% to 90% of them seen once, and the ten largest clones take roughly 1.9%. Sequencing was carried out using PBMCs. Receptor source: a human donor in good health. Each CDR3 is given with its conserved first and last residue. D genes are given only for firm matches. Clone size is shown for a subset of rows, as once, few, many or a class of expanded clone.

clone size: once; D gene: NA; J gene: TRBJ2-1; V gene: TRBV15; CDR3 protein: CATSSRRDTLYNEQFF; CDR3 DNA: TGTGCCACCAGCAGCCGAAGGGACACCCTCTACAATGAGCAGTTCTTC
clone size: once; D gene: TRBD1; J gene: TRBJ1-5; V gene: TRBV7-8; CDR3 protein: CASSSSDRGSNQPQHF; CDR3 DNA: TGTGCCAGCAGCTCTTCGGACAGGGGCAGCAATCAGCCCCAGCATTTT
clone size: NA; D gene: NA; J gene: TRBJ2-1; V gene: TRBV7-6; CDR3 protein: CASSLDEEDEQFF; CDR3 DNA: TGTGCCAGCAGCTTAGATGAGGAGGATGAGCAGTTCTTC
clone size: NA; D gene: NA; J gene: TRBJ1-6; V gene: TRBV5-6; CDR3 protein: CASSSQRGKNSPLHF; CDR3 DNA: TGTGCCAGCAGCTCCCAAAGGGGTAAAAATTCACCCCTCCACTTT
clone size: NA; D gene: TRBD2; J gene: TRBJ2-5; V gene: TRBV7-6; CDR3 protein: CASSFRLAGVQETQYF; CDR3 DNA: TGTGCCAGCAGCTTCCGACTAGCGGGGGTCCAAGAGACCCAGTACTTC
clone size: NA; D gene: TRBD1; J gene: TRBJ1-1; V gene: TRBV7-9; CDR3 protein: CASSRPGDSEAFF; CDR3 DNA: TGTGCCAGCAGCCGACCGGGGGACAGTGAAGCTTTCTTT
clone size: NA; D gene: NA; J gene: TRBJ1-1; V gene: TRBV4-1; CDR3 protein: CASSQVQSAEAFF; CDR3 DNA: TGCGCCAGCAGCCAAGTTCAGTCAGCTGAAGCTTTCTTT
clone size: NA; D gene: TRBD1; J gene: TRBJ2-1; V gene: TRBV4-3; CDR3 protein: CASSQRRQGPIYNEQFF; CDR3 DNA: TGCGCCAGCAGCCAACGAAGACAGGGTCCTATATACAATGAGCAGTTCTTC
clone size: NA; D gene: NA; J gene: TRBJ2-4; V gene: TRBV12-5; CDR3 protein: CASGFPGGDIQYF; CDR3 DNA: TGTGCTAGTGGTTTCCCCGGAGGGGACATTCAGTACTTC
clone size: NA; D gene: NA; J gene: TRBJ1-5; V gene: TRBV27; CDR3 protein: CASSYRGYGNQPQHF; CDR3 DNA: TGTGCCAGCAGTTATCGGGGGTATGGCAATCAGCCCCAGCATTTT
clone size: NA; D gene: NA; J gene: TRBJ2-3; V gene: TRBV5-1; CDR3 protein: CASSLGLATYTDTQYF; CDR3 DNA: TGCGCCAGCAGCTTGGGGCTAGCCACGTACACAGATACGCAGTATTTT
clone size: once; D gene: NA; J gene: TRBJ1-1; V gene: TRBV7-3; CDR3 protein: CASSTAGNTEAFF; CDR3 DNA: TGTGCCAGCAGCACCGCCGGGAACACTGAAGCTTTCTTT
clone size: NA; D gene: TRBD2; J gene: TRBJ2-7; V gene: TRBV18; CDR3 protein: CASSQAAGDYEQYF; CDR3 DNA: TGTGCCAGCTCCCAGGCCGCGGGGGACTACGAGCAGTACTTC
clone size: once; D gene: TRBD2; J gene: TRBJ2-1; V gene: TRBV4-1; CDR3 protein: CASSLLAGRKNEQFF; CDR3 DNA: TGCGCCAGCAGCCTACTAGCGGGGAGAAAGAATGAGCAGTTCTTC
clone size: NA; D gene: NA; J gene: TRBJ2-7; V gene: TRBV4-3; CDR3 protein: CASSQEGPGRSEQYF; CDR3 DNA: TGCGCCAGCAGCCAAGAGGGGCCGGGTCGAAGCGAGCAGTACTTC
clone size: NA; D gene: TRBD1; J gene: TRBJ2-5; V gene: TRBV7-6; CDR3 protein: CASSSTVGQGVETQYF; CDR3 DNA: TGTGCCAGCAGCTCTACCGTTGGACAGGGGGTTGAGACCCAGTACTTC
clone size: NA; D gene: NA; J gene: TRBJ2-2; V gene: TRBV9; CDR3 protein: CASSVVGGGPLAGELFF; CDR3 DNA: TGTGCCAGCAGCGTAGTAGGCGGGGGCCCCCTAGCCGGGGAGCTGTTTTTT
clone size: few; D gene: NA; J gene: TRBJ2-1; V gene: TRBV11-3; CDR3 protein: CASSRQTSYNEQFF; CDR3 DNA: TGTGCCAGCAGCCGACAGACCAGTTACAATGAGCAGTTCTTC
clone size: few; D gene: NA; J gene: TRBJ1-1; V gene: TRBV6-6; CDR3 protein: CASSPGTEAFF; CDR3 DNA: TGTGCCAGCAGTCCAGGGACTGAAGCTTTCTTT
clone size: NA; D gene: TRBD1; J gene: TRBJ2-7; V gene: TRBV10-2; CDR3 protein: CASSVDRGGGYEQYF; CDR3 DNA: TGCGCCAGCAGTGTCGACAGGGGGGGTGGGTACGAGCAGTACTTC
clone size: NA; D gene: TRBD2; J gene: TRBJ2-5; V gene: TRBV5-1; CDR3 protein: CASSLGQTSGGETQYF; CDR3 DNA: TGCGCCAGCAGCTTGGGACAGACTAGCGGGGGGGAGACCCAGTACTTC
clone size: NA; D gene: TRBD2; J gene: TRBJ2-1; V gene: TRBV4-3; CDR3 protein: CASSQDSSGGSYNEQFF; CDR3 DNA: TGCGCCAGCAGCCAAGACTCTAGCGGGGGGTCCTACAATGAGCAGTTCTTC
clone size: NA; D gene: NA; J gene: TRBJ2-1; V gene: TRBV18; CDR3 protein: CASSPGIQGIAYNEQFF; CDR3 DNA: TGTGCCAGCTCACCCGGGATTCAGGGGATTGCCTACAATGAGCAGTTCTTC
clone size: once; D gene: NA; J gene: TRBJ2-3; V gene: TRBV21-1; CDR3 protein: CASSKWGGGSPDTQYF; CDR3 DNA: NA
clone size: NA; D gene: NA; J gene: TRBJ1-5; V gene: TRBV28; CDR3 protein: CASTYGNQPQHF; CDR3 DNA: TGTGCCAGCACCTATGGCAATCAGCCCCAGCATTTT
clone size: NA; D gene: NA; J gene: TRBJ1-5; V gene: TRBV6-1; CDR3 protein: CASEGRRDSNQPQHF; CDR3 DNA: TGTGCCAGCGAAGGCCGACGGGATAGCAATCAGCCCCAGCATTTT
clone size: NA; D gene: NA; J gene: TRBJ1-6; V gene: TRBV7-9; CDR3 protein: CASSFLSEATTYSPLHF; CDR3 DNA: TGTGCCAGCAGCTTTCTTAGCGAAGCCACAACTTATTCACCCCTCCACTTT
clone size: NA; D gene: NA; J gene: TRBJ1-1; V gene: TRBV7-2; CDR3 protein: CASSLIPAGNTEAFF; CDR3 DNA: TGTGCCAGCAGCTTGATCCCCGCGGGGAACACTGAAGCTTTCTTT
clone size: NA; D gene: NA; J gene: TRBJ1-2; V gene: TRBV20-1; CDR3 protein: CSVPLRAGYTF; CDR3 DNA: TGCAGTGTCCCCCTGCGGGCTGGCTACACCTTC
clone size: NA; D gene: NA; J gene: TRBJ2-5; V gene: TRBV2; CDR3 protein: CASKRTKYQETQYF; CDR3 DNA: TGTGCCAGCAAAAGGACAAAATACCAAGAGACCCAGTACTTC
clone size: NA; D gene: NA; J gene: TRBJ2-3; V gene: TRBV19; CDR3 protein: CASRSGFTDTQYF; CDR3 DNA: TGTGCCAGCCGTAGCGGATTCACAGATACGCAGTATTTT
clone size: NA; D gene: TRBD2; J gene: TRBJ2-1; V gene: TRBV5-1; CDR3 protein: CASSPLAGGKNEQFF; CDR3 DNA: TGCGCCAGCAGTCCTCTAGCGGGGGGAAAAAATGAGCAGTTCTTC
clone size: NA; D gene: NA; J gene: TRBJ2-2; V gene: TRBV19; CDR3 protein: CASSRQANTGELFF; CDR3 DNA: TGTGCCAGTAGTCGACAGGCTAACACCGGGGAGCTGTTTTTT
clone size: NA; D gene: NA; J gene: TRBJ1-1; V gene: TRBV7-2; CDR3 protein: CASSLGPRTEAFF; CDR3 DNA: TGTGCCAGCAGCTTGGGTCCGAGGACTGAAGCTTTCTTT
clone size: NA; D gene: NA; J gene: TRBJ1-6; V gene: TRBV7-8; CDR3 protein: CASSPRRVDNSPLHF; CDR3 DNA: TGTGCCAGCAGCCCACGTCGGGTAGACAATTCACCCCTCCACTTT
clone size: NA; D gene: TRBD1; J gene: TRBJ2-7; V gene: TRBV5-1; CDR3 protein: CASSSDGQGYEQYF; CDR3 DNA: TGCGCCAGCAGCTCCGACGGACAGGGCTACGAGCAGTACTTC
clone size: NA; D gene: NA; J gene: TRBJ1-4; V gene: TRBV7-6; CDR3 protein: CASSSRQNEKLFF; CDR3 DNA: TGTGCCAGCAGCTCCCGACAGAATGAAAAACTGTTTTTT
clone size: NA; D gene: NA; J gene: TRBJ2-2; V gene: TRBV7-9; CDR3 protein: CSSSLVRQGRTGELFF; CDR3 DNA: TGTTCCAGCAGCTTAGTTCGGCAGGGTAGGACCGGGGAGCTGTTTTTT
clone size: once; D gene: NA; J gene: TRBJ1-4; V gene: TRBV19; CDR3 protein: CASSTLQTNEKLFF; CDR3 DNA: TGTGCCAGTAGTACACTGCAAACTAATGAAAAACTGTTTTTT
clone size: NA; D gene: TRBD1; J gene: TRBJ2-5; V gene: TRBV7-7; CDR3 protein: CASSSVTGGGPQETQYF; CDR3 DNA: TGTGCCAGCAGCTCCGTCACAGGGGGTGGTCCACAAGAGACCCAGTACTTC
clone size: NA; D gene: TRBD2; J gene: TRBJ2-2; V gene: TRBV19; CDR3 protein: CAINSGGGSGELFF; CDR3 DNA: TGTGCGATTAATAGCGGGGGGGGGTCCGGGGAGCTGTTTTTT
clone size: few; D gene: TRBD1; J gene: TRBJ1-2; V gene: TRBV2; CDR3 protein: CASKDRGGSGYTF; CDR3 DNA: TGTGCCAGCAAGGACAGGGGAGGTTCTGGCTACACCTTC
clone size: NA; D gene: TRBD2; J gene: TRBJ2-1; V gene: TRBV4-1; CDR3 protein: CASRSPGQKLAGGPHNEQFF; CDR3 DNA: TGCGCCAGCCGATCCCCGGGACAGAAACTAGCGGGGGGGCCCCACAATGAGCAGTTCTTC
clone size: NA; D gene: NA; J gene: TRBJ1-3; V gene: TRBV10-3; CDR3 protein: CAIRGDSRGSGNTIYF; CDR3 DNA: TGTGCCATCAGAGGAGACAGCAGGGGCTCTGGAAACACCATATATTTT
clone size: NA; D gene: TRBD1; J gene: TRBJ2-7; V gene: TRBV5-6; CDR3 protein: CASSLDRGRYEQYF; CDR3 DNA: TGTGCCAGCAGCTTGGACAGGGGGCGTTACGAGCAGTACTTC
clone size: NA; D gene: TRBD2; J gene: TRBJ2-1; V gene: TRBV10-3; CDR3 protein: CAISLPGLAGVEQFF; CDR3 DNA: TGTGCCATCAGCCTACCGGGACTAGCGGGGGTTGAGCAGTTCTTC
clone size: NA; D gene: TRBD2; J gene: TRBJ2-7; V gene: TRBV5-6; CDR3 protein: CASRPGTSLYEQYF; CDR3 DNA: TGTGCCAGCAGACCCGGGACTAGCCTCTACGAGCAGTACTTC
clone size: NA; D gene: NA; J gene: TRBJ1-5; V gene: TRBV10-3; CDR3 protein: CAISESASGNQPQHF; CDR3 DNA: TGTGCCATCAGTGAGTCAGCGTCAGGCAATCAGCCCCAGCATTTT
clone size: NA; D gene: TRBD1; J gene: TRBJ1-1; V gene: TRBV5-1; CDR3 protein: CASSFGQGLNTEAFF; CDR3 DNA: TGCGCCAGCAGCTTCGGACAGGGACTGAACACTGAAGCTTTCTTT
clone size: few; D gene: TRBD1; J gene: TRBJ2-5; V gene: TRBV6-5; CDR3 protein: CASSYQNDRGRETQYF; CDR3 DNA: TGTGCCAGCAGTTACCAGAACGACAGGGGGCGGGAGACCCAGTACTTC
clone size: once; D gene: NA; J gene: TRBJ2-3; V gene: TRBV10-3; CDR3 protein: CAISESGGRADTQYF; CDR3 DNA: TGTGCCATCAGTGAGTCCGGGGGACGGGCAGATACGCAGTATTTT
clone size: NA; D gene: TRBD2; J gene: TRBJ2-3; V gene: TRBV9; CDR3 protein: CASSVGPSGGSTDTQYF; CDR3 DNA: TGTGCCAGCAGCGTAGGGCCTAGCGGGGGGTCAACAGATACGCAGTATTTT
clone size: once; D gene: NA; J gene: TRBJ2-7; V gene: TRBV5-1; CDR3 protein: CASSSGTYSYEQYF; CDR3 DNA: TGCGCCAGCAGTTCCGGGACATACTCCTACGAGCAGTACTTC
clone size: NA; D gene: TRBD2; J gene: TRBJ2-3; V gene: TRBV5-4; CDR3 protein: CASKSGTTSPDTQYF; CDR3 DNA: TGTGCCAGCAAGTCCGGGACTACTTCTCCCGATACGCAGTATTTT
clone size: few; D gene: NA; J gene: TRBJ2-7; V gene: TRBV7-2; CDR3 protein: CASSLGPHEQYF; CDR3 DNA: TGTGCCAGCAGCTTGGGGCCCCACGAGCAGTACTTC
clone size: NA; D gene: TRBD2; J gene: TRBJ2-3; V gene: TRBV4-2; CDR3 protein: CASTPHSGGPADTQYF; CDR3 DNA: TGTGCCAGCACCCCGCATAGCGGGGGGCCGGCGGATACGCAGTATTTT
clone size: NA; D gene: NA; J gene: TRBJ1-2; V gene: TRBV9; CDR3 protein: CASSVEGGGGYGYTF; CDR3 DNA: TGTGCCAGCAGCGTAGAGGGGGGGGGAGGCTATGGCTACACCTTC
clone size: few; D gene: TRBD2; J gene: TRBJ2-1; V gene: TRBV5-6; CDR3 protein: CASKLGLARHNEQFF; CDR3 DNA: TGTGCCAGTAAACTGGGACTAGCGAGACACAATGAGCAGTTCTTC
clone size: NA; D gene: NA; J gene: TRBJ2-5; V gene: TRBV4-2; CDR3 protein: CASSQDGWGPGETQYF; CDR3 DNA: TGTGCCAGCAGCCAAGATGGTTGGGGGCCCGGGGAGACCCAGTACTTC
clone size: NA; D gene: TRBD2; J gene: TRBJ2-3; V gene: TRBV7-8; CDR3 protein: CASSPGLATDTQYF; CDR3 DNA: TGTGCCAGCAGCCCTGGACTAGCGACAGATACGCAGTATTTT